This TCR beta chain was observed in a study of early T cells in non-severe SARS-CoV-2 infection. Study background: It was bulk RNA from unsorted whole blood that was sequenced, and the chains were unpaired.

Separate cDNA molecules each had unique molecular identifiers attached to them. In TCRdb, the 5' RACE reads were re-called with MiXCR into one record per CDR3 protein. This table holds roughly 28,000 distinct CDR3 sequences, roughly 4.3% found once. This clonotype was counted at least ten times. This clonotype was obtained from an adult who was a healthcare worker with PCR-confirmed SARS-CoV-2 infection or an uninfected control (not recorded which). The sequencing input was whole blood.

The CDR3 DNA reads as TGTGCCAGCAGTTACCCGGTGGAAATGGGCGAACAGTACTTC. Translated: CASSYPVEMGEQYF. The chain carries TRBV6-2 or TRBV6-3 and TRBJ2-7; D gene unclear. CDR1 and CDR2 from the germline V gene are MNHEY and SVGEGT. The CDR3 covers 14 residues. V was clipped by 2 bases and J by 10 bases, with 18 bases between them.